The 13 T cell receptor beta chains presented below share a single source sample, sequenced in a study of control samples from healthy donors and cancer patients. The data were produced by immunoSEQ multiplex PCR, yet TCRdb's version contains in-frame clones alone and is incomplete. The data show about 150,000 clones, about 94% seen once. The sequenced material came from blood. The receptors were gathered from a man aged 40-50 years in good health.

This clone came up once. CDR3 region: CASSLYGGDEAFF. The DNA of the CDR3 is TGCGCCAGCAGCTTGTACGGCGGCGATGAAGCTTTCTTT. The rearrangement links TRBV5-1 to TRBJ1-1; D uncertain. This CDR3 region has 13 residues. Germline V gene lookup returns CDR1 SGHRS and CDR2 YFSETQ. The V gene lost 1 base and the J gene lost 7 bases, with 11 bases spanning the gap. Variable domain in full (rest from reference TRBV5-1 and TRBJ1-1): KAGVTQTPRYLIKTRGQQVTLSCSPISGHRSVSWYQQTPGQGLQFLFEYFSETQRNKGNFPGRFSGRQFSNSRSEMNVSTLELGDSALYLCASSLYGGDEAFFGQGTRLTVV.

The chain has TRBV19 and TRBJ1-5, with no clear D. CDR3 length equals 13 residues. Per germline, CDR1 LNHDA and CDR2 SQIVND (reference sequence). Trimming shortened V by 8 bases and J by 10 bases, and 18 bases separated the two germline ends. In DNA, the CDR3 is TGTGCCAGTGACTACGGATTAGGCAGACCCCAGCATTTT. Translation: CASDYGLGRPQHF.

The chain uses TRBV5-3 and TRBJ1-5, with D tentatively TRBD1 (6 bases). TRBV5-3 is treated as an ORF (open reading frame) with a function not yet certain. V gave up 4 bases and J gave up 7 bases, with 15 bases separating them. The CDR3 has 14 amino acids. In DNA form, the CDR3 reads TGTGCCAGAAGCCCGGCGGGGGGCGAACAGCCCCAGCATTTT. Residues: CARSPAGGEQPQHF.

V gene TRBV27 combines with J gene TRBJ1-1; TRBD1 might be the D (5 bases). V dropped 3 bases and J dropped 8 bases, with 13 bases sitting between them. In germline, CDR1 is MNHEY, CDR2 SMNVEV (reference sequence). The CDR3 has 13 residues. The CDR3 sequence is CASSLWPGGEAFF. CDR3 DNA sequence: TGTGCCAGCAGTTTGTGGCCTGGGGGAGAAGCTTTCTTT.

The J gene is TRBJ2-5, the V gene TRBV5-1, with no clear D. The CDR3 is made up of 14 amino acids. CDR1 and CDR2 from the germline V gene are SGHRS and YFSETQ. V lost 0 bases and J lost 5, with 11 bases in between. The DNA for the CDR3 is TGCGCCAGCAGCTTGGAGGGTAGAGAGGAGACCCAGTACTTC. Translation: CASSLEGREETQYF.

This chain joins TRBV6-1 and TRBJ2-5, with D possibly TRBD1 on 5 matching bases. CDR3 length: 15 amino acids. V was cut by 0 bases and J by 5 bases, with 13 bases left in between. Germline V gene data show CDR1 as MNHNS and CDR2 as SASEGT. The CDR3 sequence is CASSEAAGRGETQYF. The CDR3 nucleotides read TGTGCCAGCAGTGAAGCTGCAGGGCGTGGGGAGACCCAGTACTTC.

J is TRBJ1-1 and V is TRBV30, with D possibly being TRBD1 (6 bases). The germline V and J ends were trimmed by 2 bases and 4 bases, with 17 bases remaining between them. Per the germline V gene, CDR1 is GTSNPN and CDR2 is SVGIG (reference sequence). The CDR3 contains 15 residues. CDR3 residues: CAWSRQGTKSTEAFF. CDR3 in DNA: TGTGCCTGGAGTAGACAAGGGACAAAGAGCACTGAAGCTTTCTTT.

The rearrangement uses TRBV4-1 and TRBJ1-5; D unclear. The CDR3 extends over 17 amino acids. V lost 0 bases to trimming and J lost 5 bases, with 17 bases between them. The germline CDR1 and CDR2 sequences are MGHRA and YSYEKL. CDR3 nucleotide sequence: TGCGCCAGCAGCCAAGATGAAGTACTCGGCCTGGATCAGCCCCAGCATTTT. As protein: CASSQDEVLGLDQPQHF.

CDR3 protein: CASSSGTSLSTDTQYF. CDR3 DNA sequence: TGTGCCAGCAGCTCTGGGACTAGCCTTAGCACAGATACGCAGTATTTT. The V and J genes are TRBV5-6 and TRBJ2-3, with 9 bases fitting TRBD2. Germline CDR1 and CDR2: SGHDT and YYEEEE. CDR3 length: 16 amino acids. V gave up 3 bases and J gave up 0 bases; unmatched junction bases: 5.

This clone was seen a few times. J is TRBJ1-6 and V is TRBV6-5; D possibly corresponds to TRBD1 (6 bases). The germline gives CDR1 MNHEY, CDR2 SVGAGI. Trimming removed 7 bases at V and 10 bases at J, with 14 bases between. The CDR3 runs 13 residues. The CDR3 sequence: CASKQGLGSPLHF. As DNA, the CDR3 is TGTGCCAGCAAACAGGGCCTCGGGTCACCCCTCCACTTT.

The J gene is TRBJ2-6, the V gene TRBV5-4; a weak D match, TRBD1 (6 bases). Trimming stripped 8 bases from V and 4 bases from J, with 19 bases between. Germline CDR1 is SGHNT and CDR2 is YYREEE (reference sequence). This CDR3 has 16 amino acids. The CDR3 DNA sequence: TGTGCCAGTCTCATTACAGGGAGAACCGGGGCCAACGTCCTGACTTTC. Encoded protein: CASLITGRTGANVLTF.

V gene TRBV18 combines with J gene TRBJ2-7; possibly TRBD2 for D (5 bases). The CDR3 has 14 amino acids. V lost 0 bases and J lost 5, with 11 bases in between. Germline CDR1 is KGHSH and CDR2 is LQKENI. CDR3 nucleotide sequence: TGTGCCAGCTCACCACCACGGAGGTCCGACGAGCAGTACTTC. This gives the protein CASSPPRRSDEQYF.

The V call is TRBV4-1, the J call TRBJ2-1; D unclear. Trimming left V 0 bases short and J 9 bases short, with 6 bases between. The CDR3 runs 12 residues. CDR1 and CDR2 from the germline V gene are MGHRA and YSYEKL. The CDR3 nucleotides are TGCGCCAGCAGCCAAGAAGATTCTGAGCAGTTCTTC. Protein: CASSQEDSEQFF.